The clone carrying this TCR beta chain has more than one count but fewer than ten. Its cognate antigen is unknown. The CDR3 runs 14 residues. The V gene lost 5 bases and the J gene lost 5 bases, with 16 bases spanning the gap. CDR1 is SGHRS, CDR2 YFSETQ, per germline. The sample comes from a study of cytomegalovirus exposure and HLA in healthy donors. Primers: 60 Vbeta forward and 13 Jbeta reverse. Here immunoSEQ multiplex PCR was the method, and the copy in TCRdb shows in-frame clones only, minus some. There are about 190,000 clones in the sample; over 70% occur only once, and about 1.2% lies in the top ten. General study results and limits: TCR beta chains numbering more than 150 were designated cytomegalovirus-associated. Over 15,000 TCR beta sequences were associated with HLA alleles at 0.05 false discovery rate in a later analysis. Many donors shared some public TCRs, even though most TCR sequences were rare.

The source material was PBMCs. This clonotype was sampled from a man aged 25 to 40 in good health and CMV-seronegative. The chain couples TRBV5-1 to TRBJ2-5; possibly TRBD2 for D (6 bases). This CDR3 reads CASRAHGSIETQYF. The CDR3 region has the DNA TGCGCCAGCAGAGCTCACGGGAGCATCGAGACCCAGTACTTC.